These 6 T cell receptor beta chains were all obtained from the same sample, sequenced in a study of blood T cell repertoires in COVID-19. The table came from immunoSEQ multiplex PCR; TCRdb's copy has only in-frame clones and leaves some out. The sample yields about 180,000 clones, roughly 82% seen once. The source material was PBMCs or T cells enriched from blood (not recorded which). The receptors were gathered from a woman aged 25 to 39 who had recovered from COVID-19.

The rearrangement links TRBV7-9 to TRBJ2-7; D remains ambiguous. CDR3 length: 11 residues. Deletions cut 7 bases from V and 3 bases from J, with 7 bases between. Germline loops: CDR1 SEHNR, CDR2 FQNEAQ (reference sequence). CDR3 nucleotides: TGTGCCAGCACGGCGGTCTACGAGCAGTACTTC. It translates to CASTAVYEQYF.

The CDR3 here is CASFPGGGIALHF. CDR3 sequence (DNA): TGTGCCAGCTTCCCAGGCGGGGGTATAGCCCTCCACTTT. The chain uses TRBV2 and TRBJ1-6, with D perhaps matching TRBD1 (5 bases). Deletions cut 8 bases from V and 14 bases from J, with 19 bases between. In germline, CDR1 is SNHLY, CDR2 FYNNEI. CDR3 length: 13 residues. Drawing the rest from reference TRBV2 and TRBJ1-6, the complete variable domain is EPEVTQTPSHQVTQMGQEVILRCVPISNHLYFYWYRQILGQKVEFLVSFYNNEISEKSEIFDDQFSVERPDGSNFTLKIRSTKLEDSAMYFCASFPGGGIALHFGNGTRLTVT.

This chain links TRBV4-1 with TRBJ2-7; D is unresolved. The V end lost 2 bases, the J end lost 6 bases, and 20 bases lay between the germline ends. From germline, CDR1 is MGHRA and CDR2 YSYEKL. The CDR3 runs to 16 residues. The chain's CDR3 is CASSQSETTFSPEQYF. In nucleotides, the CDR3 is TGCGCCAGCAGCCAATCCGAGACAACCTTTAGTCCCGAGCAGTACTTC.

The V call is TRBV5-4, the J call TRBJ2-7; 7 nucleotides line up with TRBD2. The CDR3 consists of 12 residues. V trimming: 4 bases; J trimming: 6 bases; junction bases outside the gene matches: 4. From germline, CDR1 is SGHNT and CDR2 YYREEE (reference sequence). CDR3 DNA: TGTGCCAGCAGCATAGGGAGGGGCGAGCAGTACTTC. Its translation: CASSIGRGEQYF.

This clone was seen a few times. J is TRBJ1-2 and V is TRBV3-1 (or the pseudogene TRBV3-2); 7 nucleotides agree with TRBD1. The junction had 5 bases not matched to a gene; V was cut back by 1 base and J by 6 bases. The CDR3 is made up of 14 amino acids. Germline values: CDR1 LGHDT, CDR2 YNNKEL (reference sequence). This CDR3 reads CASSQGQGVHGYTF. The CDR3 coding sequence is TGTGCCAGCAGCCAAGGACAGGGTGTGCATGGCTACACCTTC.

This clone has just one count. The chain carries TRBV2 and TRBJ2-1, with TRBD2 matching 14 bases. Germline V gene lookup returns CDR1 SNHLY and CDR2 FYNNEI. CDR3 size: 15 residues. The junction had 5 bases not matched to a gene; V was cut back by 10 bases and J by 3 bases. The CDR3 sequence: CAKGLAGEIYNEQFF. CDR3 sequence (DNA): TGTGCCAAGGGACTAGCGGGAGAGATCTACAATGAGCAGTTCTTC.